This passage covers 19 T cell receptor beta chains from one sample sequenced in a study of OX40 agonist ivuxolimab in advanced cancers. Using immunoSEQ multiplex PCR, the repertoire was profiled, and TCRdb retains in-frame clones only, with some absent. The sample records about 120,000 clones, just over 90% being singletons. Sequencing was performed on CD4+ or CD8+ T cells sorted from blood, taken in a trial of the OX40 agonist ivuxolimab. Receptors were obtained from an adult with an advanced solid tumor such as melanoma, head and neck, liver or kidney cancer.

V is TRBV11-3 and J is TRBJ2-7; D gene unclear. The CDR3 covers 13 residues. Looked up from germline, CDR1 is SGHNT and CDR2 is YENEEA. V shed 1 base and J shed 6 bases, with 10 bases lying between them. CDR3 in DNA: TGTGCCAGCAGCTTAGTAGCCGAAGGCGAGCAGTACTTC. Translation: CASSLVAEGEQYF.

The chain has TRBV11-3 and TRBJ2-2; D is possibly TRBD1 (5 bases). From germline, CDR1 is SGHNT and CDR2 YENEEA. This CDR3 has 13 residues. V lost 5 bases and J 7 bases, leaving 11 bases between the germline ends. The CDR3 DNA sequence: TGTGCCAGCAGCATCACAGGAATCGGGGAGCTGTTTTTT. Protein product: CASSITGIGELFF.

The chain couples TRBV5-6 to TRBJ2-2; D gene ambiguous. V was clipped by 1 base and J by 3 bases, with 7 bases between them. The CDR3 totals 14 residues. Germline assignment: CDR1 SGHDT and CDR2 YYEEEE. The CDR3 DNA sequence: TGTGCCAGCAGCTTGTATGTAGACACCGGGGAGCTGTTTTTT. It encodes CASSLYVDTGELFF. Using reference TRBV5-6 and TRBJ2-2 for the parts outside the CDR3, the full variable domain is DAGVTQSPTHLIKTRGQQVTLRCSPKSGHDTVSWYQQALGQGPQFIFQYYEEEERQRGNFPDRFSGHQFPNYSSELNVNALLLGDSALYLCASSLYVDTGELFFGEGSRLTVL.

V gene TRBV19 combines with J gene TRBJ2-5, with D perhaps given as TRBD1 or TRBD2 (5 bases each). The CDR3 runs to 14 residues. Germline assignment: CDR1 LNHDA and CDR2 SQIVND (reference sequence). The ends were cut back, 1 base at V and 4 bases at J, with 10 bases in the middle. Here the CDR3 DNA reads TGTGCCAGTAGTATAGGAAGGGGAGCAGAGACCCAGTACTTC. Its protein is CASSIGRGAETQYF.

The chain uses TRBV27 and TRBJ1-2, with TRBD1 matching 7 bases. Germline V gene lookup returns CDR1 MNHEY and CDR2 SMNVEV (reference sequence). The CDR3 length is 15 residues. The V gene end was trimmed by 4 bases and the J gene end by 3 bases; junction bases not matched to a gene: 8. The DNA for the CDR3 is TGTGCCAGCAGTTGGAAACAGGGGATGTACTATGGCTACACCTTC. Its translation is CASSWKQGMYYGYTF.

The chain links TRBV30 to TRBJ1-2; D possibly corresponds to TRBD1 (5 bases). Trimming cost V 2 bases and J 2 bases, with 12 bases left between them. Per the germline V gene, CDR1 is GTSNPN and CDR2 is SVGIG (reference sequence). This CDR3 contains 14 residues. The CDR3 sequence is CAWSPREGNYGYTF. DNA of the CDR3: TGTGCCTGGAGTCCCCGGGAGGGGAACTATGGCTACACCTTC.

The rearrangement joins TRBV5-6 to TRBJ2-1; D remains ambiguous. Per the germline V gene, CDR1 is SGHDT and CDR2 is YYEEEE. The length of the CDR3 is 11 residues. Trimming left V 2 bases short and J 9 bases short, with 6 bases between. CDR3 in DNA: TGTGCCAGCAGCTTCGGGTTTGAGCAGTTCTTC. Translated: CASSFGFEQFF.

The CDR3 nucleotides are TGTGCCAGCAGCGGGACAGGGCGAGCTAACTATGGCTACACCTTC. Protein: CASSGTGRANYGYTF. The genes are TRBV28 and TRBJ1-2; the match to TRBD1 covers 9 bases. CDR1 is MDHEN, CDR2 SYDVKM, per germline. Losses at the gene ends were 6 bases for V and 0 bases for J; bases not matched to a gene: 5. This CDR3 comprises 15 residues.

This clone has just one count. This chain connects TRBV18 to TRBJ1-1; TRBD1 agrees at 7 bases. V trimming: 4 bases; J trimming: 4 bases; junction bases outside the gene matches: 6. Germline-derived CDR1 and CDR2 are KGHSH and LQKENI. The CDR3 covers 14 residues. The CDR3 DNA sequence: TGTGCCAGCTCACTAGACAGGGTAGTCACTGAAGCTTTCTTT. Protein product: CASSLDRVVTEAFF.

This chain connects TRBV19 to TRBJ2-6; D is uncertain. This CDR3 comprises 15 residues. Germline-derived CDR1 and CDR2 are LNHDA and SQIVND (reference sequence). Between the trimmed V and J ends, which lost 5 bases and 0 bases, there was a span of 8 bases. CDR3 residues: CASSPAASGANVLTF. DNA of the CDR3: TGTGCCAGTAGTCCCGCTGCCTCTGGGGCCAACGTCCTGACTTTC.

The chain joins TRBV19 to TRBJ2-1; 8 nucleotides line up with TRBD2. Trimming cost V 2 bases and J 7 bases; bases outside gene matches: 10. Germline V gene sequence: CDR1 LNHDA, CDR2 SQIVND (reference sequence). The CDR3 covers 16 residues. For the CDR3, the DNA is TGTGCCAGTAGTATACCCACGGGAGGGTCTCGGAATGAGCAGTTCTTC. Translating gives CASSIPTGGSRNEQFF.

The chain carries TRBV2 and TRBJ1-5; TRBD1 aligns across 7 bases. This CDR3 region has 15 residues. Trimming at V came to 4 bases and at J to 3 bases, leaving 6 bases not matched to a gene. Germline V CDR1 and CDR2: SNHLY, FYNNEI. DNA of the CDR3: TGTGCCAGCAGTGTAGTCGGACAGGTCAATCAGCCCCAGCATTTT. It yields the protein CASSVVGQVNQPQHF.

CDR3 protein: CASRLAGTANYGYTF. Written as DNA, the CDR3 is TGTGCCAGCAGATTAGCCGGGACAGCAAACTATGGCTACACCTTC. The gene calls are TRBV6-5 and TRBJ1-2, with TRBD1 matching over 7 bases. Looked up from germline, CDR1 is MNHEY and CDR2 is SVGAGI. The CDR3 sequence is 15 residues long. V lost 6 bases and J lost 2; bases outside the gene matches: 9.

The V call is TRBV20-1, the J call TRBJ2-7; D perhaps matches TRBD1 (5 bases). The germline CDR1 and CDR2 sequences are DFQATT and SNEGSKA (reference sequence). V was pared by 7 bases and J by 5 bases, with 12 bases between. The CDR3 loop spans 11 amino acids. The DNA for the CDR3 is TGCAGTGGAGAATTAGGGGACGAGCAGTACTTC. It translates to CSGELGDEQYF.

CDR3 sequence (DNA): TGTGCCAGCAGAGCAACAGGGGATAAGGAGCTGTTTTTT. Protein product: CASRATGDKELFF. The rearrangement joins TRBV27 to TRBJ2-2, with 7 bases matching TRBD1. V shed 6 bases, J shed 10 bases, and the junction held 8 bases outside the gene matches. The germline V gene has CDR1 MNHEY and CDR2 SMNVEV (reference sequence). The CDR3 consists of 13 residues.

The chain recombines TRBV30 with TRBJ1-4; 7 nucleotides match TRBD1. V trimming: 2 bases; J trimming: 7 bases; junction bases outside the gene matches: 7. The germline CDR1 and CDR2 sequences are GTSNPN and SVGIG (reference sequence). The CDR3 sequence is 14 residues long. CDR3 DNA: TGTGCCTGGAGTCGGACAGGTTGGGGTGAAAAACTGTTTTTT. It encodes CAWSRTGWGEKLFF. Looking up the rest from reference TRBV30 and TRBJ1-4 gives the full variable domain: SQTIHQWPATLVQPVGSPLSLECTVEGTSNPNLYWYRQAAGRGLQLLFYSVGIGQISSEVPQNLSASRPQDRQFILSSKKLLLSDSGFYLCAWSRTGWGEKLFFGSGTQLSVL.

In DNA form, the CDR3 reads TGTGCCAGCAGCCGCATGGGGTCTCGGAGTTCCTACGAGCAGTACTTC. Encoded protein: CASSRMGSRSSYEQYF. The rearrangement uses TRBV7-9 and TRBJ2-7, with D hard to call. V shed 5 bases and J shed 1 base, with 18 bases lying between them. The CDR3 totals 16 residues. The germline CDR1 and CDR2 sequences are SEHNR and FQNEAQ (reference sequence).

This clone was picked up one time. The chain is built from TRBV6-5 and TRBJ2-7, with 7 nucleotides matching TRBD1. Trimming took 0 bases from V and 5 from J; bases not matched to a gene: 4. This CDR3 spans 14 amino acids. Germline V gives CDR1 MNHEY, CDR2 SVGAGI. CDR3 protein: CASSYSTGYHEQYF. The CDR3 DNA reads TGTGCCAGCAGTTACTCGACAGGGTACCACGAGCAGTACTTC.

The chain combines TRBV5-1 with TRBJ2-7; D possibly corresponds to TRBD2 (6 bases). Germline assignment: CDR1 SGHRS and CDR2 YFSETQ. Trimming removed 7 bases at V and 0 bases at J, with 14 bases between. The CDR3 extends over 14 amino acids. DNA for the CDR3: TGCGCCAGCCGCCGGGACTTAAGCTCCTACGAGCAGTACTTC. Its protein is CASRRDLSSYEQYF.